Below are 3 T cell receptor beta chains sequenced from a single sample in a study of cytomegalovirus exposure and HLA in healthy donors. Use of 60 Vbeta and 13 Jbeta primers characterized the PCR. Assay used: immunoSEQ multiplex PCR; TCRdb lists only in-frame clones, some missing. The sample includes 250,000 to 350,000 clones, roughly 89% of them seen just once. Sequenced material: PBMCs. Receptor source: a man aged 35 to 55 in good health and CMV-seropositive.

This sequence joins TRBV7-9 and TRBJ2-5, with 7 positions matching TRBD1. This CDR3 has 15 residues. V dropped 0 bases and J dropped 2; count of bases not matched to a gene: 3. Germline assignment: CDR1 SEHNR and CDR2 FQNEAQ (reference sequence). CDR3 bases: TGTGCCAGCAGCTTAGCGAGGGGGCAGCAAGAGACCCAGTACTTC. Protein sequence: CASSLARGQQETQYF.

This clone has just one count. J is TRBJ1-5 and V is TRBV28; 8 bases map to TRBD1. J gave up 4 bases and V 8 bases, and 10 bases lay outside the gene matches. Germline V gene lookup returns CDR1 MDHEN and CDR2 SYDVKM. This CDR3 is built from 15 residues. CDR3 DNA: TGTGCCAGCGGTGACCAGGGGGCTGGGAATCAGCCCCAGCATTTT. This sequence encodes CASGDQGAGNQPQHF. Full variable domain (missing parts from reference TRBV28 and TRBJ1-5): DVKVTQSSRYLVKRTGEKVFLECVQDMDHENMFWYRQDPGLGLRLIYFSYDVKMKEKGDIPEGYSVSREKKERFSLILESASTNQTSMYLCASGDQGAGNQPQHFGDGTRLSIL.

V and J are TRBV5-1 and TRBJ2-1; TRBD2 matches 14 bases. CDR3 length equals 15 residues. J was trimmed by 9 bases and V by 4 bases; bases with no gene match: 6. In germline, CDR1 is SGHRS, CDR2 YFSETQ. The CDR3 bases are TGCGCCAGCAGCGCGGGACTAGCGGGAGTCAGTGAGCAGTTCTTC. This translates into CASSAGLAGVSEQFF.